This TCR beta chain was captured in a study of T cells after yellow fever vaccination. Study-level findings and limits: High-abundance clonotypes from the bulk population could contaminate FACS-sorted repertoires. Clonotypes shared by both compartments, CD4 and CD8, made up a small share.

The CDR3 is 13 amino acids. The germline CDR1 and CDR2 sequences are SGHRS and YFSETQ. Losses at the gene ends were 4 bases for V and 6 bases for J; bases not matched to a gene: 5. TCRdb reprocessed the 5' RACE reads via MiXCR and lists one record per CDR3 protein. The sample has roughly 170,000 distinct CDR3 sequences, approximately 6.2% seen once. This clonotype was counted at least ten times. Its matching antigen is unknown. V is TRBV5-1 and J is TRBJ2-3; 7 bases fit TRBD1. The specimen was CD4+ T cells sorted from PBMCs, collected on the day of the first yellow fever vaccination. The clonotype comes from a man aged 18 to 29 who received the YFV17D yellow fever vaccine. For the CDR3, the DNA is TGCGCCAGCAGCGAGGACAGGCCCGATACGCAGTATTTT. Its translation: CASSEDRPDTQYF.